A single sample is the source of the 22 T cell receptor beta chains below, sequenced in a study of cytomegalovirus exposure and HLA in healthy donors. 13 Jbeta primers and 60 Vbeta primers were used for the PCR. Profiled with immunoSEQ multiplex PCR; TCRdb holds only in-frame clones, not every one. The sample includes about 75,000 clones, 82% of them seen just once. Sequencing was carried out using PBMCs. These receptors all come from a man between 18 and 29 years old in good health and CMV-seronegative.

The chain carries TRBV27 and TRBJ2-1; 10 bases line up with TRBD1. The CDR3 runs to 15 residues. The V and J ends lost 3 bases and 6 bases, in that order; junction bases with no gene match: 5. Germline V lookup: CDR1 MNHEY, CDR2 SMNVEV (reference sequence). The CDR3 nucleotides are TGTGCCAGCAGTTTTCAGGGGACAGGGGTCAATGAGCAGTTCTTC. It codes for CASSFQGTGVNEQFF.

The chain links TRBV10-3 to TRBJ1-2; possibly TRBD1 for D (5 bases). The CDR3 spans 16 residues. Germline CDR1 reads ENHRY; CDR2 reads SYGVKD. V was shortened by 5 bases and J by 0 bases, with 16 bases between the two germline ends. The CDR3 DNA sequence: TGTGCCATCAGTAGCCTGGCAGGGAGGACTAACTATGGCTACACCTTC. As protein: CAISSLAGRTNYGYTF.

J is TRBJ1-1 and V is TRBV7-8, with 7 bases fitting TRBD1. V was clipped by 5 bases and J by 1 base; unmatched bases: 4. This CDR3 region has 14 residues. Germline assignment: CDR1 SGHVS and CDR2 FQNEAQ. DNA of the CDR3: TGTGCCAGCAGCGGGGACAGACCGAACACTGAAGCTTTCTTT. It codes for CASSGDRPNTEAFF.

The gene calls are TRBV27 and TRBJ1-1; 8 bases are a match to TRBD1. The CDR3 extends over 13 amino acids. J gave up 4 bases and V 3 bases, and 1 base lay outside the gene matches. The germline V gene encodes CDR1 MNHEY and CDR2 SMNVEV (reference sequence). CDR3 nucleotide sequence: TGTGCCAGCAGTTTCAGGGGGCTCACTGAAGCTTTCTTT. This codes for CASSFRGLTEAFF.

The CDR3 DNA reads TGCGCCAGCAGTGACTGGAAGGATAATTCACCCCTCCACTTT. This translates into CASSDWKDNSPLHF. The rearrangement joins TRBV4-1 to TRBJ1-6; D gene unclear. CDR1 is MGHRA and CDR2 is YSYEKL in the germline V gene. The germline V and J ends were trimmed by 6 bases and 5 bases, with 11 bases remaining between them. This CDR3 spans 14 amino acids.

The CDR3 DNA is TGTGCCAGCAGCTTAGGGCGGAACTATCAGCCCCAGCATTTT. This encodes CASSLGRNYQPQHF. The chain joins TRBV7-2 to TRBJ1-5; no reliable D call. CDR1 and CDR2 from the germline V gene are SGHTA and FQGNSA. This CDR3 contains 14 residues. Trimming removed 1 base from V and 5 bases from J, with 9 bases in between.

The chain is built from TRBV4-2 and TRBJ2-3; 9 positions match TRBD2. Looked up from germline, CDR1 is LGHNA and CDR2 is YNFKEQ. After removal of 0 bases from V and 4 bases from J, the junction contained 5 bases not matched to a gene. This CDR3 is built from 16 residues. The CDR3 sequence: CASSQDGTSTSDTQYF. The CDR3 DNA follows: TGTGCCAGCAGCCAAGATGGGACTAGCACTTCAGATACGCAGTATTTT.

This clone was picked up a small number of times. V gene TRBV5-6 combines with J gene TRBJ2-7; 8 nucleotides line up with TRBD1. The V segment lost 3 bases and the J segment 1 base; nucleotides outside the gene matches: 6. Germline V gene sequence: CDR1 SGHDT, CDR2 YYEEEE. The length of the CDR3 is 15 residues. This CDR3 reads CASSSRGRLSYEQYF. The CDR3 DNA sequence: TGTGCCAGCAGCTCCAGGGGGCGCTTATCCTACGAGCAGTACTTC.

This chain connects TRBV5-6 to TRBJ2-2; no definite D call. The CDR3 has 13 residues. The V gene's germline CDR1 is SGHDT and CDR2 YYEEEE. V was shortened by 4 bases and J by 9 bases, with 13 bases between the two germline ends. In DNA form, the CDR3 reads TGTGCCAGCAGCCAGAATCCTGCCCGGGAGCTGTTTTTT. Residues: CASSQNPARELFF.

This clone was seen a handful of times. The chain is built from TRBV4-2 and TRBJ1-1; D might be TRBD1 (6 bases). The CDR3 covers 15 residues. Trimming left V 2 bases short and J 4 bases short, with 14 bases between. Looked up from germline, CDR1 is LGHNA and CDR2 is YNFKEQ. The CDR3 region is CASSQPGGGGTEAFF. DNA for the CDR3: TGTGCCAGCAGCCAACCGGGAGGGGGAGGCACTGAAGCTTTCTTT.

CDR3 residues: CASSQAPEDRGYEQYF. The CDR3 DNA follows: TGCGCCAGCAGCCAAGCTCCCGAGGACAGGGGATACGAGCAGTACTTC. V usage is TRBV4-3 and J usage is TRBJ2-7; 9 nucleotides agree with TRBD1. The J segment lost 4 bases and the V segment lost 1 base, leaving 8 bases of the junction unmatched. Germline CDR1 is LGHNA and CDR2 is YSLEER. The CDR3 runs 16 residues.

This chain uses TRBV18 with TRBJ2-3, with D possibly being TRBD2 (6 bases). Germline values: CDR1 KGHSH, CDR2 LQKENI. V lost 4 bases and J 0 bases, leaving 8 bases between the germline ends. The CDR3 has 14 residues. The CDR3 region has the DNA TGTGCCAGCTCACGGACTAAGAGCACAGATACGCAGTATTTT. Translating gives CASSRTKSTDTQYF.

The chain links TRBV5-6 to TRBJ2-7, with 8 nucleotides matching TRBD2. Germline V lookup: CDR1 SGHDT, CDR2 YYEEEE. V lost 2 bases and J lost 4; bases outside the gene matches: 2. CDR3 length equals 13 residues. CDR3 sequence (DNA): TGTGCCAGCAGCTTACTAGCGGCTTACGAGCAGTACTTC. Its translation: CASSLLAAYEQYF. Combining the CDR3 with reference TRBV5-6 and TRBJ2-7 gives the whole variable domain DAGVTQSPTHLIKTRGQQVTLRCSPKSGHDTVSWYQQALGQGPQFIFQYYEEEERQRGNFPDRFSGHQFPNYSSELNVNALLLGDSALYLCASSLLAAYEQYFGPGTRLTVT.

This chain connects TRBV5-6 to TRBJ1-5; possibly TRBD1 for D (5 bases). This CDR3 is built from 15 residues. The V end was cut by 4 bases, the J end by 2 bases, with 13 bases between. Looked up from germline, CDR1 is SGHDT and CDR2 is YYEEEE. The CDR3 DNA reads TGTGCCAGCAGCCCCGGGGGGGTTGGCAATCAGCCCCAGCATTTT. It codes for CASSPGGVGNQPQHF.

This chain connects TRBV28 to TRBJ1-3, with 7 bases aligning to TRBD1. V shed 7 bases and J 0 bases; nucleotides not matched to a gene: 6. CDR1 and CDR2 (germline): MDHEN, SYDVKM. The CDR3 consists of 15 residues. The CDR3 bases are TGTGCCAGCACCGGACAGGTTCACTCTGGAAACACCATATATTTT. It yields the protein CASTGQVHSGNTIYF.

The chain couples TRBV27 to TRBJ1-2; D ambiguous. The CDR3 runs to 13 residues. Per the germline V gene, CDR1 is MNHEY and CDR2 is SMNVEV (reference sequence). V was pared by 5 bases and J by 4 bases, with 11 bases between. The CDR3 sequence is CASSTEFGYGYTF. The CDR3 DNA reads as TGTGCCAGCAGTACAGAATTCGGCTATGGCTACACCTTC.

The rearrangement uses TRBV21-1 and TRBJ1-6; the table's D call TRBD1 went unverified against the DNA. TRBV21-1 is an annotated pseudogene. The CDR3 consists of 19 residues. CDR3: CASSKKWGTSTGFYSPLHF. CDR3 coding DNA: TGTGCCAGCAGCAAAAAGTGGGGAACCTCCACAGGCTTTTATTCACCCCTCCACTTT.

This chain joins TRBV18 and TRBJ2-2; 9 bases are a match to TRBD2. The CDR3 has 20 amino acids. Germline loops: CDR1 KGHSH, CDR2 LQKENI. V was pared by 1 base and J by 4 bases, with 16 bases of the junction left unmatched. For the CDR3, the DNA is TGTGCCAGCTCACCACGCAGGGCACAAGGCCTAGCGGGACCCACCGGGGAGCTGTTTTTT. Translation gives CASSPRRAQGLAGPTGELFF.

Regarding this clone: At one end the junction does not follow the germline gene, possibly because of a read error. The chain uses TRBV7-7 and TRBJ2-5, with 9 bases fitting TRBD1. The CDR3 has 16 amino acids. CDR1 and CDR2 from the germline V gene are SSHAT and FNYEAQ (reference sequence). The CDR3 DNA is TGTGCTAGCAGCTTAGGGGGGACAGGGCACAGCAAGACCCAGTACTTC. It encodes CASSLGGTGHSKTQYF.

The chain has TRBV5-4 and TRBJ2-3; 10 bases agree with TRBD2. In germline, CDR1 is SGHNT, CDR2 YYREEE (reference sequence). CDR3 length equals 16 residues. V shed 4 bases and J 4 bases; nucleotides not matched to a gene: 9. The CDR3 loop is CASSLGLARLADTQYF. The CDR3 bases are TGTGCCAGCAGCCTGGGACTAGCGCGACTCGCAGATACGCAGTATTTT.

This clone was recorded once. V usage is TRBV29-1 and J usage is TRBJ1-1, with TRBD1 as a possible D gene (5 bases). Looked up from germline, CDR1 is SQVTM and CDR2 is ANQGSEA. With 5 bases removed from V and 1 base from J, the gap between germline ends came to 8 bases. This CDR3 region has 12 residues. The CDR3 spells CSVRTWNTEAFF. CDR3 nucleotide sequence: TGCAGCGTTAGGACATGGAACACTGAAGCTTTCTTT.

CDR3 sequence reads: CASSQGDSGTSTDTQYF. As DNA, the CDR3 is TGTGCCAGCAGCCAAGGGGATAGCGGGACTAGCACAGATACGCAGTATTTT. The chain recombines TRBV4-2 with TRBJ2-3; 8 bases map to TRBD2. Germline-derived CDR1 and CDR2 are LGHNA and YNFKEQ. V lost 1 base, J lost 0 bases, and 6 bases stayed unmatched. This CDR3 is 17 amino acids long.